This T cell receptor beta chain is drawn from a study of T cells in Graves' hyperthyroidism and ophthalmopathy. Study-wide context: Peripheral blood was collected at initial diagnosis, before any treatment.

Amplified regions were TCR beta CDR3 sequences from RNA transcripts. TCR CDR3 regions were first amplified by RT-PCR with HTBI primers. One entry per CDR3 protein results from TCRdb running MiXCR on the multiplex PCR reads. This sample has some 270,000 distinct CDR3 sequences, with more than 10% found just once. Trimming pared 4 bases from V and 0 bases from J, leaving 14 bases between. The germline CDR1 and CDR2 sequences are SGDLS and YYNGEE. The length of the CDR3 is 16 residues. Diagnosis relied on clinical symptoms, serum thyroxine and TRAb, thyroid ultrasound and orbital computed tomography. This clonotype came up a few times.

The sample consisted of blood. V usage is TRBV9 and J usage is TRBJ2-1; a weak D match, TRBD2 (5 bases). The sequence derives from a woman aged 30 to 39 with Graves' hyperthyroidism that later progressed to Graves' ophthalmopathy. The DNA of the CDR3 is TGTGCCAGCAGCCGAGGGAGCGTACTCTCCTACAATGAGCAGTTCTTC. Its protein is CASSRGSVLSYNEQFF.